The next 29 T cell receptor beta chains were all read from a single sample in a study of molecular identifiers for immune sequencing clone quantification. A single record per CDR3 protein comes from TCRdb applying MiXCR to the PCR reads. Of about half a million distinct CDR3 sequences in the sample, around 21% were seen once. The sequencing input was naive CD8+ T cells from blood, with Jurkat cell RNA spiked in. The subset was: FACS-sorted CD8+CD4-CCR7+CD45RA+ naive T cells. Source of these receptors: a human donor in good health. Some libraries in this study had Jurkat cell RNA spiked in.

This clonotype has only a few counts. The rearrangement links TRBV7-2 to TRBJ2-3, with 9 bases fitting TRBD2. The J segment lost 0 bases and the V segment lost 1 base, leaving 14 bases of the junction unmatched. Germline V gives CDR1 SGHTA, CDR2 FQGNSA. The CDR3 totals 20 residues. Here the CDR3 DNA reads TGTGCCAGCAGCTTAGGGATTAGCGGGGGAGGACTATTTAGCACAGATACGCAGTATTTT. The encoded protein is CASSLGISGGGLFSTDTQYF.

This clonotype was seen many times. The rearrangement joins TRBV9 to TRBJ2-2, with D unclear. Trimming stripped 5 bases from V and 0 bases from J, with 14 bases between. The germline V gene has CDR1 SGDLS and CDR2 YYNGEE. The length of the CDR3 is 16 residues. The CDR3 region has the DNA TGTGCCAGCAGGAGCCCGGGTCAGTCGAACACCGGGGAGCTGTTTTTT. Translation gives CASRSPGQSNTGELFF. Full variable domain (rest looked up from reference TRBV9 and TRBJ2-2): DSGVTQTPKHLITATGQRVTLRCSPRSGDLSVYWYQQSLDQGLQFLIQYYNGEERAKGNILERFSAQQFPDLHSELNLSSLELGDSALYFCASRSPGQSNTGELFFGEGSRLTVL.

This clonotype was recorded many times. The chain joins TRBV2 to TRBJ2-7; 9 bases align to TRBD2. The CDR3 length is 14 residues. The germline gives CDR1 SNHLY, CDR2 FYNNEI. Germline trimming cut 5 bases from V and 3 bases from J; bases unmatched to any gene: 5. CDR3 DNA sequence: TGTGCCAGCAGTCTAGCGGGGCCCGACTACGAGCAGTACTTC. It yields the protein CASSLAGPDYEQYF.

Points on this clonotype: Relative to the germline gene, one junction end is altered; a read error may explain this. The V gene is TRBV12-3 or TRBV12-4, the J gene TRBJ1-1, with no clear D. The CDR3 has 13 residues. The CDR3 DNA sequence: TGTGCCAGCAGTTTAGGGCAGTTCACTAAAGCTTTCTTT. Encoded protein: CASSLGQFTKAFF.

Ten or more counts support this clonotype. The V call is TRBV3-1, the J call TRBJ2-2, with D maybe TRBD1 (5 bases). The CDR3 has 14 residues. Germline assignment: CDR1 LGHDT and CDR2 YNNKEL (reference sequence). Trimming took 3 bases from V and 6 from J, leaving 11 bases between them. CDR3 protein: CASSHTMGPGELFF. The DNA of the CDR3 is TGTGCCAGCAGCCACACAATGGGGCCCGGGGAGCTGTTTTTT.

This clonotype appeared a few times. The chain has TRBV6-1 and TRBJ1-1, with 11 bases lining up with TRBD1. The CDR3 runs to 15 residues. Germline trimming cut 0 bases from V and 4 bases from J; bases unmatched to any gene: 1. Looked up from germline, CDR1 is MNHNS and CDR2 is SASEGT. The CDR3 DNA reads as TGTGCCAGCAGTGAAGCAGGGACAGGGGGCACTGAAGCTTTCTTT. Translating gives CASSEAGTGGTEAFF.

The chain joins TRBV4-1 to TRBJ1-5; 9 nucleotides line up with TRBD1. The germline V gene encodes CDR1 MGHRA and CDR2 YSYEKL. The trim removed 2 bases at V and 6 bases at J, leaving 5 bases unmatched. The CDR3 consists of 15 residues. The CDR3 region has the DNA TGCGCCAGCAGCCAAACAGGGGGCGCGTTTCAGCCCCAGCATTTT. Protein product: CASSQTGGAFQPQHF.

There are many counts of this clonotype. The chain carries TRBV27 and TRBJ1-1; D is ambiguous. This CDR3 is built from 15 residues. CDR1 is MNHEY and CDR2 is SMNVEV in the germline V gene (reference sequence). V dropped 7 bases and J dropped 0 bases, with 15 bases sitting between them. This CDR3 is CASKSEVGMNTEAFF. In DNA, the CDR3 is TGTGCCAGCAAATCGGAGGTCGGGATGAACACTGAAGCTTTCTTT.

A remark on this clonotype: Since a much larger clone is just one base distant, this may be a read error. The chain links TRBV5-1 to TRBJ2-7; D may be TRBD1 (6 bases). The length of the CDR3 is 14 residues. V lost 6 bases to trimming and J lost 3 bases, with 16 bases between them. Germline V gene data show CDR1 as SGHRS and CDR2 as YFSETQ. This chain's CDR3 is CASTMEGQLYEQYF. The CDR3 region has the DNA TGCGCCAGCACCATGGAAGGACAGCTCTACGAGCAGTACTTC.

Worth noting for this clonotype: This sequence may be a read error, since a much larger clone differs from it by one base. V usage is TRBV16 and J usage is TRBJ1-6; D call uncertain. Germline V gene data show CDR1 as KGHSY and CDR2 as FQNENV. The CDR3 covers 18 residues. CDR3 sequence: CASSQSSPGSSYNLPLHF. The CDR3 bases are TGTGCCAGCAGCCAATCATCCCCGGGAAGCTCCTATAATTTACCCCTCCACTTT. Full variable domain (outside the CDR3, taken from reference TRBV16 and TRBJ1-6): GEEVAQTPKHLVRGEGQKAKLYCAPIKGHSYVFWYQQVLKNEFKFLISFQNENVFDETGMPKERFSAKCLPNSPCSLEIQATKLEDSAVYFCASSQSSPGSSYNLPLHFGNGTRLTVT.

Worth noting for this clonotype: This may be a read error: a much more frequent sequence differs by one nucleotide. The CDR3 here is CASSHRTLAETFF. CDR3 bases: TGTGCCAGCAGTCACAGGACGTTGGCTGAAACTTTCTTT. The rearrangement uses TRBV6-2 or TRBV6-3 and TRBJ1-1, with D possibly TRBD1 on 5 matching bases. Germline CDR1 is MNHEY and CDR2 is SVGEGT. The CDR3 extends over 13 amino acids.

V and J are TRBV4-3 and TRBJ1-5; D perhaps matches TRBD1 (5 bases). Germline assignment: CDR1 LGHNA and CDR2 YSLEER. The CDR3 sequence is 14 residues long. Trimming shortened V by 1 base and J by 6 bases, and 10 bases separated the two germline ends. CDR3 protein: CASSQVGGAQPQHF. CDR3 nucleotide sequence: TGCGCCAGCAGCCAAGTGGGGGGTGCTCAGCCCCAGCATTTT.

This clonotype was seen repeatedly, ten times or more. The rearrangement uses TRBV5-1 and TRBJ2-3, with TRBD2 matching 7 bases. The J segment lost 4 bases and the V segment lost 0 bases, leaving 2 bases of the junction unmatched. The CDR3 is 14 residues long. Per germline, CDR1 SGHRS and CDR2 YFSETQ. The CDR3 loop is CASSLGLAADTQYF. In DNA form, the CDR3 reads TGCGCCAGCAGCTTGGGACTAGCAGCAGATACGCAGTATTTT.

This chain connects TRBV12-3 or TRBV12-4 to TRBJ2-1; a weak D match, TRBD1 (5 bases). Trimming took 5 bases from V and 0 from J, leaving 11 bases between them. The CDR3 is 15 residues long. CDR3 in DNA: TGTGCCAGCAGTCCCAGGGTCATCTCCTACAATGAGCAGTTCTTC. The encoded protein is CASSPRVISYNEQFF.

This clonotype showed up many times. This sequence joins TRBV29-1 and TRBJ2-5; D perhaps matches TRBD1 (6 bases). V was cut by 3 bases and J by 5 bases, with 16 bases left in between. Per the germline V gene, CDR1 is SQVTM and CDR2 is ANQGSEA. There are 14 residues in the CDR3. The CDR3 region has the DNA TGCAGCGTTGAGGATGGACAGCTGGAGGAGACCCAGTACTTC. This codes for CSVEDGQLEETQYF.

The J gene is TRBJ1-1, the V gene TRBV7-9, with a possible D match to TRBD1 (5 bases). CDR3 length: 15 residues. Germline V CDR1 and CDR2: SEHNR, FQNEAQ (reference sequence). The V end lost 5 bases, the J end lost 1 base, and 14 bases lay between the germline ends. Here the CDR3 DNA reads TGTGCCAGCAGCCTGGGGTGGGGGGAGAACACTGAAGCTTTCTTT. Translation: CASSLGWGENTEAFF.

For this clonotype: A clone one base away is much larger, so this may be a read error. CDR3 sequence: CATRRHGTQNTGELFF. CDR3 nucleotide sequence: TGTGCCACCCGACGCCACGGGACACAGAACACCGGGGAGCTGTTTTTT. The chain employs TRBV3-1 and TRBJ2-2; possible D gene TRBD1, 6 bases. V was pared by 10 bases and J by 1 base, with 19 bases between. The CDR3 is made up of 16 amino acids. In germline, CDR1 is LGHDT, CDR2 YNNKEL (reference sequence). The variable domain in full, completed from reference TRBV3-1 and TRBJ2-2, reads DTAVSQTPKYLVTQMGNDKSIKCEQNLGHDTMYWYKQDSKKFLKIMFSYNNKELIINETVPNRFSPKSPDKAHLNLHINSLELGDSAVYFCATRRHGTQNTGELFFGEGSRLTVL.

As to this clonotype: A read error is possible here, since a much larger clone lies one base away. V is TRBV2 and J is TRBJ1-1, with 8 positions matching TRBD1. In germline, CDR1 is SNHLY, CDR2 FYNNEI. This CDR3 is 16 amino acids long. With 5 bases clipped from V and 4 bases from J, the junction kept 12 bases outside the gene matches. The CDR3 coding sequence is TGTGCCAGCAGTCCGTGGGAGGACAGGGATACCACTGAAGCTTTCTTT. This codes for CASSPWEDRDTTEAFF.

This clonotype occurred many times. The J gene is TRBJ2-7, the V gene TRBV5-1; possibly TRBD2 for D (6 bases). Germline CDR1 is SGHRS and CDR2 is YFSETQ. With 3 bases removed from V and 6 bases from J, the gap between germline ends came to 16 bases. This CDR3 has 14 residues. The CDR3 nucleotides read TGCGCCAGCAGCTCTACCGGGACTGTTGTCGAGCAGTACTTC. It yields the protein CASSSTGTVVEQYF.

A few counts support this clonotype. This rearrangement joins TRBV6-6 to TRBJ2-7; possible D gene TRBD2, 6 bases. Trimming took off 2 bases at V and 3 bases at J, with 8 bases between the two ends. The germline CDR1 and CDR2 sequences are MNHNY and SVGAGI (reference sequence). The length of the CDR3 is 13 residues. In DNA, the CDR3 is TGTGCCAGCAGTTACGGACTACGCTACGAGCAGTACTTC. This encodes CASSYGLRYEQYF.

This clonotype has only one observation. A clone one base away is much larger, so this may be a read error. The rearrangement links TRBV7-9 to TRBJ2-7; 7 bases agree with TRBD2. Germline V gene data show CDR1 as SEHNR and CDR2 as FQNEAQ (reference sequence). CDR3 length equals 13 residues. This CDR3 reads CASSFEGRGEQHF. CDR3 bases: TGTGCCAGCAGCTTTGAAGGGAGGGGCGAGCAGCACTTC.

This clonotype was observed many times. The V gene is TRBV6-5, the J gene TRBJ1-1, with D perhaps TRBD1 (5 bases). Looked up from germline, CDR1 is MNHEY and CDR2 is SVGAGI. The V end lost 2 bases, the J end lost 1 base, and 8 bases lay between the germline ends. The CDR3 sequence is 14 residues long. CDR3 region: CASSYDRRNTEAFF. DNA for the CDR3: TGTGCCAGCAGTTACGACAGAAGGAACACTGAAGCTTTCTTT.

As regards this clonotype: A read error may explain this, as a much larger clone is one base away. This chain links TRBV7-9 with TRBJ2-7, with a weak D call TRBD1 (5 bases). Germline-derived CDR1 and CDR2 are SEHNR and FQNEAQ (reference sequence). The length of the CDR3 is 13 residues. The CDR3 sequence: CASREDSSYKQYF. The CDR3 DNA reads TGTGCCAGCAGAGAAGACAGTTCCTACAAGCAGTACTTC.

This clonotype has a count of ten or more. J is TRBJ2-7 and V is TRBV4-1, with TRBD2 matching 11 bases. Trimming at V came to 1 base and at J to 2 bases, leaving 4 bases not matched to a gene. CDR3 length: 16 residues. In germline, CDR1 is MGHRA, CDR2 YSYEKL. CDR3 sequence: CASSQAVSGGAYEQYF. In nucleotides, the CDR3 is TGCGCCAGCAGCCAAGCAGTTAGCGGGGGGGCCTACGAGCAGTACTTC.

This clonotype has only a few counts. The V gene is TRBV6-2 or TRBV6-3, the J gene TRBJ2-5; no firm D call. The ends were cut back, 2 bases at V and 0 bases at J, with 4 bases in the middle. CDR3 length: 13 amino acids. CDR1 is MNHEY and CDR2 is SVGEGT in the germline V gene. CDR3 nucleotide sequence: TGTGCCAGCAGTTACCCCTACCAAGAGACCCAGTACTTC. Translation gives CASSYPYQETQYF.

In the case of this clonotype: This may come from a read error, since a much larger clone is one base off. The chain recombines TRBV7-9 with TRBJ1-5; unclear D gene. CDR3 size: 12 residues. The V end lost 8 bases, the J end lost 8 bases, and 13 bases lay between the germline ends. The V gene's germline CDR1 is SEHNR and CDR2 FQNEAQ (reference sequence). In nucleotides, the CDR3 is TGTGCCAGCGGCCTAGGCCTTGAGCCCCAGCATTTT. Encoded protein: CASGLGLEPQHF.

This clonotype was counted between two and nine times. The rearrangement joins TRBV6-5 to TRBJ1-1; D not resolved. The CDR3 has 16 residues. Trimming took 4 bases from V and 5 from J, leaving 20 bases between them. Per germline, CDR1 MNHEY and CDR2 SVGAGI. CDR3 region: CASSLGISELWTEAFF. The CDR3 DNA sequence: TGTGCCAGCAGTTTGGGAATATCCGAGCTCTGGACTGAAGCTTTCTTT.

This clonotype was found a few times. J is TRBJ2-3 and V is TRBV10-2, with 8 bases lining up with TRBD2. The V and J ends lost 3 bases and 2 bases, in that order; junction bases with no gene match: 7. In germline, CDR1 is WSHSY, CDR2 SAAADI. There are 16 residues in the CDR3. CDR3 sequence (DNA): TGCGCCAGCAGTGACGGGGGGGGAATGGACACAGATACGCAGTATTTT. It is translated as CASSDGGGMDTDTQYF.

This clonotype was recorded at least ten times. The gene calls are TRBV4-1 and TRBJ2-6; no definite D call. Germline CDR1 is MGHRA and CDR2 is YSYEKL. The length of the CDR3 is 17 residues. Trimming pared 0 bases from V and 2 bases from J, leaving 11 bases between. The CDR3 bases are TGCGCCAGCAGCCAAGAGGACCTGGTTCCTGGGGCCAACGTCCTGACTTTC. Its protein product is CASSQEDLVPGANVLTF.